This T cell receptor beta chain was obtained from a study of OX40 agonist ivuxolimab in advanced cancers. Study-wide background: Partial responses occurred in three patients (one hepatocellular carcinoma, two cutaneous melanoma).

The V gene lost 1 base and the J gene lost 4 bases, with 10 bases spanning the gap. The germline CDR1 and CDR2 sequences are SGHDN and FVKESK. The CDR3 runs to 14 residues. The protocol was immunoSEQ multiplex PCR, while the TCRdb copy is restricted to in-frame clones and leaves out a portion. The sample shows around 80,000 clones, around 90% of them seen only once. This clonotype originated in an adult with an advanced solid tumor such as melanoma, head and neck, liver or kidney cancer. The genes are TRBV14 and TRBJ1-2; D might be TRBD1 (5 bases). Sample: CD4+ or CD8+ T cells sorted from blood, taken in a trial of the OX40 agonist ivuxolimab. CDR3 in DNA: TGTGCCAGCAGCCAAGTAGCCCAGGGCTATGGCTACACCTTC. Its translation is CASSQVAQGYGYTF.